Sequencing of this T cell receptor (beta chain) was carried out in a study of cytomegalovirus exposure and HLA in healthy donors. The study's findings and limits: Presence/absence analyses assumed roughly uniform sequencing depth across donors. Later work associated over 15,000 TCR beta sequences with HLA alleles at 0.05 false discovery rate. In a later analysis, a genetic analysis reported fewer productive-TCR N-insertions in an Asian-associated ancestry cluster than the cohort average.

Germline V CDR1 and CDR2: WNHNN, SYGVQD (reference sequence). V shed 1 base and J 6 bases; nucleotides not matched to a gene: 3. The CDR3 is made up of 13 amino acids. 13 Jbeta primers and 60 Vbeta primers were used for the PCR. Profiled with immunoSEQ multiplex PCR; TCRdb holds only in-frame clones, not every one. The sample carries about 170,000 clones, around four fifths recorded once. Remarks on this clone: Its cognate antigen is unknown.

This TCR was sampled from a female donor in good health and CMV-seronegative. The sample was PBMCs. The chain is built from TRBV10-1 and TRBJ2-7; 7 bases align to TRBD1. The CDR3 bases are TGCGCCAGCAGTGAGTTTGCAGGGGGCGAGCAGTACTTC. The encoded protein is CASSEFAGGEQYF.